The entry that follows covers one T cell receptor (beta chain) sequence. The antigen remains undetermined. An end of the junction does not agree with germline; a read error may underlie this. This CDR3 comprises 14 residues. CDR1 SGHTA and CDR2 FQGTGA come from the germline V gene. This sample stems from a study of post-analysis software for immune sequencing data. Study-wide results and limits: Five or six TRBV segments, TRBV5-6, TRBV5-1 and TRBV20-1 among them, were found more frequent in patients than controls. In multiple sclerosis, normalized Chao1 diversity was significantly below that of controls.

Each TCR beta cDNA library carried unique molecular identifiers. Via MiXCR, TCRdb re-called the PCR reads, giving one row per CDR3 protein. The top ten hold around 8% of the sample, which has 400,000 to 500,000 distinct CDR3 sequences, approximately 38% seen once. The chain employs TRBV7-3 and TRBJ2-3; 9 nucleotides align to TRBD1. The sequenced material came from blood. This receptor was obtained from a girl aged 2 to 9 with multiple sclerosis. The CDR3 bases are TGTGTCAGCAGCCGACAGGGGGGCACAGATACGCAGTATTTT. Translating it yields CVSSRQGGTDTQYF.